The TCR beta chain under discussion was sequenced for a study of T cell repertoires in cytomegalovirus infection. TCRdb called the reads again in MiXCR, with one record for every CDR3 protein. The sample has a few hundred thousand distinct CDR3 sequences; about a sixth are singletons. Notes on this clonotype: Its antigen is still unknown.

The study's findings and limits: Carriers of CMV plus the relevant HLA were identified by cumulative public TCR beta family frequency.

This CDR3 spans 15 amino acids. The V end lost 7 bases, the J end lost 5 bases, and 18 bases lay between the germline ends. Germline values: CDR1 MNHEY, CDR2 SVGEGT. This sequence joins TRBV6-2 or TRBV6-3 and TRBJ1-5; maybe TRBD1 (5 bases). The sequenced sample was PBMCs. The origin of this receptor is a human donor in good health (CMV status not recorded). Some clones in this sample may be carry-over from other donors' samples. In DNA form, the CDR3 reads TGTGCCAGCACCAAACGGGGGTGGATCGATCAGCCCCAGCATTTT. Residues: CASTKRGWIDQPQHF.